A single sample is the source of the 12 T cell receptor beta chains below, sequenced in a study of shared clonotypes between healthy human individuals (dated by TCRdb to between 2020 and 2021). Library prep was done by the immunoSEQ multiplex PCR assay. TCRdb carries this immuneACCESS record with in-frame sequences only. Its versions omit some clonotypes, under half of them owing to an unresolved V gene in the studies checked, with the rest unexplained. The sample table shows 2 million to 2.5 million clones, and 85% to 95% are seen once. Together, the top ten hold roughly 1% of the sample. CD8 naive samples were obtained by positive selection for CCR7 among CD45RO-negative cells, yielding a CD45RA+CCR7+ population from which TemRA cells were excluded. Sequencing was performed on naive CD8+ T cells sorted from blood. The meaning of the sample's cell subset or site label: CD45RA+CCR7+. The receptors derive from a man between 18 and 29 years old in good health.

The chain recombines TRBV27 with TRBJ2-5, with 14 bases fitting TRBD2. The CDR3 consists of 17 residues. Germline V gives CDR1 MNHEY, CDR2 SMNVEV (reference sequence). The J segment lost 3 bases and the V segment lost 6 bases, leaving 9 bases of the junction unmatched. DNA of the CDR3: TGTGCCAGCAGCATGTTGGGACTAGCGGGGGCAAAAGAGACCCAGTACTTC. Encoded protein: CASSMLGLAGAKETQYF.

The sample holds one count of this clone. The chain couples TRBV27 to TRBJ2-3; TRBD2 is a possible D gene (6 bases). The ends were cut back, 5 bases at V and 1 base at J, with 16 bases in the middle. The CDR3 is 16 amino acids. CDR1 MNHEY and CDR2 SMNVEV come from the germline V gene (reference sequence). CDR3 coding DNA: TGTGCCAGCAGTATCCTCGCTAGCGCAGGCACAGATACGCAGTATTTT. Translated, it gives CASSILASAGTDTQYF.

V usage is TRBV4-3 and J usage is TRBJ2-3; D not certain. CDR1 is LGHNA, CDR2 YSLEER, per germline. The CDR3 runs to 17 residues. Trimming removed 4 bases from V and 4 bases from J, with 21 bases in between. The chain's CDR3 is CASSRLLDNLGSDTQYF. The CDR3 DNA sequence: TGCGCCAGCAGCCGCCTCCTCGACAACCTGGGTTCAGATACGCAGTATTTT.

The V and J genes are TRBV5-1 and TRBJ2-6; no definite D call. The CDR3 covers 18 residues. Trimming pared 7 bases from V and 0 bases from J, leaving 20 bases between. The germline CDR1 and CDR2 sequences are SGHRS and YFSETQ. The CDR3 bases are TGCGCCAGCCTCCCTCGAGGCCCGACTGTCTCTGGGGCCAACGTCCTGACTTTC. Translating it yields CASLPRGPTVSGANVLTF.

This clone is a singleton in its sample. The V gene is TRBV9, the J gene TRBJ1-2, with a tentative D call TRBD1 (5 bases). V lost 3 bases, J lost 6 bases, and 12 bases lay in between. The CDR3 has 13 residues. Germline loops: CDR1 SGDLS, CDR2 YYNGEE. The CDR3 spells CASSAQGSDGYTF. The DNA for the CDR3 is TGTGCCAGCAGCGCGCAGGGTTCAGATGGCTACACCTTC. Full variable domain (rest looked up from reference TRBV9 and TRBJ1-2): DSGVTQTPKHLITATGQRVTLRCSPRSGDLSVYWYQQSLDQGLQFLIQYYNGEERAKGNILERFSAQQFPDLHSELNLSSLELGDSALYFCASSAQGSDGYTFGSGTRLTVV.

The CDR3, as DNA: TGCAGCGTTTCCCTGGCAGGGAGGTACTATGGCTACACCTTC. This codes for CSVSLAGRYYGYTF. The V gene is TRBV29-1, the J gene TRBJ1-2; tentatively, D is TRBD1 (5 bases). The germline V gene has CDR1 SQVTM and CDR2 ANQGSEA. The CDR3 consists of 14 residues. Between the trimmed V and J ends, which lost 5 bases and 3 bases, there was a span of 16 bases.

The chain is built from TRBV7-8 and TRBJ1-1, with 11 bases aligning to TRBD1. J gave up 7 bases and V 0 bases, and 4 bases lay outside the gene matches. Germline V gene lookup returns CDR1 SGHVS and CDR2 FQNEAQ. The CDR3 has 15 residues. This CDR3 is CASSLAGQGVGEAFF. The CDR3 nucleotides are TGTGCCAGCAGCTTAGCGGGACAGGGGGTTGGTGAAGCTTTCTTT.

This chain connects TRBV29-1 to TRBJ1-1; possible D gene TRBD1, 5 bases. Germline V gene data show CDR1 as SQVTM and CDR2 as ANQGSEA. The CDR3 covers 12 residues. V was cut by 3 bases and J by 3 bases, with 8 bases left in between. CDR3 sequence: CSVEGLDTEAFF. DNA for the CDR3: TGCAGCGTTGAGGGGCTGGACACTGAAGCTTTCTTT.

The CDR3 sequence: CASSQGKTNYGYTF. The CDR3 coding sequence is TGTGCCAGCAGCCAGGGCAAAACGAACTATGGCTACACCTTC. V and J are TRBV4-2 and TRBJ1-2, with D hard to call. Per germline, CDR1 LGHNA and CDR2 YNFKEQ. V lost 3 bases, J lost 2 bases, and 10 bases lay in between. This CDR3 is 14 amino acids long.

This clone was recorded once. Other DNA sequences of this sample code for an identical CDR3. The rearrangement uses TRBV5-6 and TRBJ2-7; D not certain. CDR1 and CDR2 from the germline V gene are SGHDT and YYEEEE. This CDR3 is built from 12 residues. V was pared by 2 bases and J by 5 bases, with 8 bases between. The CDR3 spells CASSFGWDEQYF. The CDR3 DNA is TGTGCCAGCAGCTTCGGTTGGGACGAGCAGTACTTC.

V usage is TRBV30 and J usage is TRBJ1-2; D gene uncertain. This CDR3 is built from 11 residues. Trimming shortened V by 1 base and J by 7 bases, and 7 bases separated the two germline ends. Germline V gene data show CDR1 as GTSNPN and CDR2 as SVGIG (reference sequence). This CDR3 is CAWSEAGGYTF. The CDR3 DNA is TGTGCCTGGAGTGAAGCTGGTGGCTACACCTTC.

CDR3 coding DNA: TGTGCCAGTAGCCACAGCGGGACCAACTCCTACGAGCAGTACTTC. Translated: CASSHSGTNSYEQYF. The rearrangement joins TRBV19 to TRBJ2-7; TRBD2 matches 7 bases. The CDR3 is 15 residues long. The junction had 8 bases not matched to a gene; V was cut back by 6 bases and J by 0 bases. Germline V gene sequence: CDR1 LNHDA, CDR2 SQIVND (reference sequence).